The 9 T cell receptor beta chains presented below share a single source sample, sequenced in a study of human T cells and chemical hapten exposure. Time point here: pre-sensitization, week 0. The treatment denotes: therapeutic diphenylcyclopropenone sensitization with weekly scalp DPC. Using its own MiXCR run on the RACE reads, TCRdb lists one record per CDR3 protein. Of fewer than 60,000 distinct CDR3 sequences listed, about 11% are singletons. The material was whole blood, obtained in connection with sensitization to the hapten diphenylcyclopropenone (DPC). The origin of the receptors is a woman in her 40s with alopecia areata. Some clones in this sample may be carry-over from other donors' samples.

This chain connects TRBV29-1 to TRBJ2-4; D not resolved. There are 13 residues in the CDR3. Germline V gene lookup returns CDR1 SQVTM and CDR2 ANQGSEA. V was clipped by 5 bases and J by 0 bases, with 8 bases between them. DNA of the CDR3: TGCAGCGTTACCTCTCTAGCCAAAAACATTCAGTACTTC. Translated, it gives CSVTSLAKNIQYF.

This clonotype was seen more than once but under ten times. The V gene is TRBV5-4, the J gene TRBJ1-1; no clear D. Germline values: CDR1 SGHNT, CDR2 YYREEE (reference sequence). Trimming removed 1 base at V and 1 base at J, with 2 bases between. The CDR3 has 12 amino acids. Here the CDR3 DNA reads TGTGCCAGCAGCTTGTGGAACACTGAAGCTTTCTTT. Protein sequence: CASSLWNTEAFF.

The genes are TRBV9 and TRBJ2-1; D remains unclear. Looked up from germline, CDR1 is SGDLS and CDR2 is YYNGEE. This CDR3 has 14 amino acids. V was shortened by 9 bases and J by 5 bases, with 18 bases between the two germline ends. CDR3 DNA sequence: TGTGCCAACTCCAAGGCTTCAACGAACAATGAGCAGTTCTTC. Protein product: CANSKASTNNEQFF. The full variable domain, its missing parts supplied by reference TRBV9 and TRBJ2-1, is DSGVTQTPKHLITATGQRVTLRCSPRSGDLSVYWYQQSLDQGLQFLIQYYNGEERAKGNILERFSAQQFPDLHSELNLSSLELGDSALYFCANSKASTNNEQFFGPGTRLTVL.

This chain connects TRBV5-4 to TRBJ1-2; a weak D match, TRBD1 (5 bases). Trimming removed 0 bases at V and 4 bases at J, with 13 bases between. The CDR3 runs 15 residues. CDR1 is SGHNT, CDR2 YYREEE, per germline (reference sequence). The CDR3 nucleotides read TGTGCCAGCAGCTTGGGAGGGACCTACTCCTATGGCTACACCTTC. Its protein product is CASSLGGTYSYGYTF.

This clonotype appeared many times. The chain combines TRBV6-2 or TRBV6-3 with TRBJ2-3; TRBD1 agrees at 7 bases. There are 14 residues in the CDR3. Germline CDR1 and CDR2: MNHEY and SVGEGT. Trimming at V came to 2 bases and at J to 2 bases, leaving 1 base not matched to a gene. The DNA of the CDR3 is TGTGCCAGCAGTTACGACAGGGACACAGATACGCAGTATTTT. This sequence encodes CASSYDRDTDTQYF.

This clonotype was found a few times. V and J are TRBV6-2 or TRBV6-3 and TRBJ2-1; tentative D call: TRBD2 (5 bases). The CDR3 is made up of 14 amino acids. Germline V gene lookup returns CDR1 MNHEY and CDR2 SVGEGT. Trimming left V 10 bases short and J 2 bases short, with 15 bases between. The CDR3 coding sequence is TGTGCCACCGGAGGTTCTCTTCCCTACAATGAGCAGTTCTTC. This sequence encodes CATGGSLPYNEQFF.

V and J are TRBV12-3 or TRBV12-4 and TRBJ2-4; 11 bases agree with TRBD2. This CDR3 has 15 residues. V shed 6 bases and J 6 bases; nucleotides not matched to a gene: 7. The CDR3 coding sequence is TGTGCCAGCAGCAATATAGCGGGAGGGAGAAACATTCAGTACTTC. Protein product: CASSNIAGGRNIQYF.

In this sample, this clonotype turned up many times. V usage is TRBV20-1 and J usage is TRBJ1-5, with 9 bases lining up with TRBD1. With V trimmed by 0 bases and J by 6 bases, 9 bases remained unmatched. The germline gives CDR1 DFQATT, CDR2 SNEGSKA (reference sequence). This CDR3 region has 16 residues. CDR3 residues: CSARDLGTGMVQPQHF. CDR3 nucleotide sequence: TGCAGTGCTAGAGATCTGGGGACAGGGATGGTTCAGCCCCAGCATTTT.

This clonotype was recorded a few times. The gene calls are TRBV29-1 and TRBJ1-1, with 9 nucleotides matching TRBD1. The germline CDR1 and CDR2 sequences are SQVTM and ANQGSEA. The length of the CDR3 is 15 residues. Losses at the gene ends were 5 bases for V and 6 bases for J; bases not matched to a gene: 13. The CDR3 nucleotides are TGCAGCGTTCGGACCGGGACAGGGACTGTCGCTGAAGCTTTCTTT. Translating gives CSVRTGTGTVAEAFF.